This T cell receptor (beta chain) originates from a study of T cell responses to AZD1222 COVID-19 vaccine. Notes on the study in general: Repertoires were obtained only post-peak T cell response.

Germline V lookup: CDR1 MNHEY, CDR2 SMNVEV (reference sequence). This CDR3 region has 15 residues. V gave up 3 bases and J gave up 4 bases, with 16 bases separating them. There are a few counts of this clone. The antigen remains unidentified. Method: immunoSEQ multiplex PCR; TCRdb's copy keeps in-frame clones and lacks some. The data show about 120,000 clones, 91% seen once. The source material was peripheral blood, sampled on day 0 of AZD1222 vaccination. V and J are TRBV27 and TRBJ2-7; D gene unclear. The TCR was taken from an adult in good health. The CDR3 region is CASSFSGSVRYEQYF. Here the CDR3 DNA reads TGTGCCAGCAGTTTCTCAGGATCGGTAAGATACGAGCAGTACTTC.